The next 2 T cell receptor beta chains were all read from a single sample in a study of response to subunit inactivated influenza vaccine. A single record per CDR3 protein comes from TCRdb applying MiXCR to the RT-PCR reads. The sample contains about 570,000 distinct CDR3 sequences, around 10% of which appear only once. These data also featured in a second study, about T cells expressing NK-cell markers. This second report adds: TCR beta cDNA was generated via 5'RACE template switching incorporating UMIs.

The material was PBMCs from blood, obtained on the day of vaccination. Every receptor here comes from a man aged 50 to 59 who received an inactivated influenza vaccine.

CDR3 sequence (DNA): TGTGCCAGCAGTCACATCACAGGGGCTCAAGCTTTCTTT. This sequence encodes CASSHITGAQAFF. The chain joins TRBV12-3 or TRBV12-4 to TRBJ1-1; 7 bases line up with TRBD1. CDR3 length: 13 residues. V was pared by 5 bases and J by 9 bases, with 9 bases of the junction left unmatched.

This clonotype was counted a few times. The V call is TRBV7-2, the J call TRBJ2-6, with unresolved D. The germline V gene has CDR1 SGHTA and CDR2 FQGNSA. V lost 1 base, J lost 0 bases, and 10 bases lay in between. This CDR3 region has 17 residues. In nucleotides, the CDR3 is TGTGCCAGCAGCTTAGTGTTCGGGCTCTCTGGGGCCAACGTCCTGACTTTC. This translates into CASSLVFGLSGANVLTF.